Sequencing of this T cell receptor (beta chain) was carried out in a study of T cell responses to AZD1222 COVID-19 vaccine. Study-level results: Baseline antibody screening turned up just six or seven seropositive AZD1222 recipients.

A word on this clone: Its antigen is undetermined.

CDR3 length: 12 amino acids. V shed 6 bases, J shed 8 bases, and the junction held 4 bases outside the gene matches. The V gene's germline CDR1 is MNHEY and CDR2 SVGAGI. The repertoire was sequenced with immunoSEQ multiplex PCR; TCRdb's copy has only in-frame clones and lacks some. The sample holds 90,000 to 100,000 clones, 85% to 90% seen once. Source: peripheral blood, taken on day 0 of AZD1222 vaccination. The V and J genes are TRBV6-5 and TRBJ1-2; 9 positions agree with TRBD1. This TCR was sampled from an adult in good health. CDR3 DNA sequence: TGTGCCAGCAGGCGGACAGGGGTCGGCTACACCTTC. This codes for CASRRTGVGYTF.